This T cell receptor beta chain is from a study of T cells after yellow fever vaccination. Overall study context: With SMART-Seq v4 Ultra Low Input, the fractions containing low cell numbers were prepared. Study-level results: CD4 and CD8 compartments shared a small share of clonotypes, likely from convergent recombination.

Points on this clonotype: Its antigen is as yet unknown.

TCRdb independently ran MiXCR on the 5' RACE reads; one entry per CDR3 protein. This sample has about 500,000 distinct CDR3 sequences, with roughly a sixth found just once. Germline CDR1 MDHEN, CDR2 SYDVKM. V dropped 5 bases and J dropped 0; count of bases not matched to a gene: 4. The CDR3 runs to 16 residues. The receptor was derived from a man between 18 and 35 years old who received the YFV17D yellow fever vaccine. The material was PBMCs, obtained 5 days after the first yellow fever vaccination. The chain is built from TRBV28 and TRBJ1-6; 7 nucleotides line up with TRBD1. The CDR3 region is CASSPGGSSYNSPLHF. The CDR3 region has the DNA TGTGCCAGCAGTCCAGGGGGGAGCTCCTATAATTCACCCCTCCACTTT.